The 27 T cell receptor beta chains in this list originate from one sample, sequenced in a study of T cell responses to AZD1222 COVID-19 vaccine. Here immunoSEQ multiplex PCR was the method, and the copy in TCRdb shows in-frame clones only, minus some. Counted here are over 60,000 clones, 80% to 90% occurring once; the ten biggest clones make up around 24%. Sequencing was performed on peripheral blood, taken on day 0 of AZD1222 vaccination. The receptors stem from an adult in good health.

The chain joins TRBV7-3 to TRBJ1-6; 7 bases line up with TRBD1. With 5 bases clipped from V and 6 bases from J, the junction kept 7 bases outside the gene matches. CDR3 length equals 15 residues. Germline V gives CDR1 SGHTA, CDR2 FQGTGA. The chain's CDR3 is CASSLEGAFNSPLHF. The DNA for the CDR3 is TGTGCCAGCAGCCTAGAGGGGGCATTTAATTCACCCCTCCACTTT.

The V and J genes are TRBV30 and TRBJ1-2; no clear D gene. Looked up from germline, CDR1 is GTSNPN and CDR2 is SVGIG (reference sequence). The CDR3 covers 13 residues. The V end was cut by 5 bases, the J end by 5 bases, with 15 bases between. In DNA, the CDR3 is TGTGCCTGGTCCTCGCCGACGGTTTATGGCTACACCTTC. Encoded protein: CAWSSPTVYGYTF. The variable domain in full, with the rest retrieved from reference TRBV30 and TRBJ1-2, is SQTIHQWPATLVQPVGSPLSLECTVEGTSNPNLYWYRQAAGRGLQLLFYSVGIGQISSEVPQNLSASRPQDRQFILSSKKLLLSDSGFYLCAWSSPTVYGYTFGSGTRLTVV.

The chain has TRBV5-1 and TRBJ1-1; perhaps TRBD1 as D (5 bases). CDR1 and CDR2 (germline): SGHRS, YFSETQ. Trimming pared 2 bases from V and 5 bases from J, leaving 19 bases between. This CDR3 spans 16 amino acids. CDR3 DNA sequence: TGCGCCAGCAGCTTTTTAATAGGGGATCGGGGGACTGAAGCTTTCTTT. The encoded protein is CASSFLIGDRGTEAFF.

The gene calls are TRBV4-1 and TRBJ1-3; D uncertain. Germline V CDR1 and CDR2: MGHRA, YSYEKL. The CDR3 runs to 15 residues. Trimming pared 1 base from V and 3 bases from J, leaving 10 bases between. The CDR3: CASSQGRSSGNTIYF. CDR3 nucleotide sequence: TGCGCCAGCAGCCAAGGTCGAAGCAGTGGAAACACCATATATTTT.

J is TRBJ2-3 and V is TRBV3-1 (or the pseudogene TRBV3-2); D might be TRBD1 or TRBD2, each matching 5 bases. The CDR3 has 15 amino acids. V was trimmed by 2 bases and J by 4 bases, leaving 13 bases between them. Germline V CDR1 and CDR2: LGHDT, YNNKEL (reference sequence). The CDR3 region is CASSQYWGTPDTQYF. The CDR3 DNA sequence: TGTGCCAGCAGCCAATACTGGGGGACCCCAGATACGCAGTATTTT.

The chain is built from TRBV7-2 and TRBJ1-4; 9 bases match TRBD1. Trimming cost V 1 base and J 7 bases; bases outside gene matches: 4. This CDR3 region has 15 residues. CDR1 and CDR2 from the germline V gene are SGHTA and FQGNSA. The CDR3 DNA reads TGTGCCAGCAGCTTAGACGGGACAGGGATTGAAAAACTGTTTTTT. It is translated as CASSLDGTGIEKLFF.

This chain connects TRBV7-8 to TRBJ2-6; TRBD1 might be the D (6 bases). Per germline, CDR1 SGHVS and CDR2 FQNEAQ. The CDR3 covers 18 residues. V lost 4 bases, J lost 4 bases, and 20 bases lay in between. CDR3 loop: CASSYNRVWSPGANVLTF. DNA for the CDR3: TGTGCCAGCAGCTATAACAGGGTCTGGTCTCCGGGGGCCAACGTCCTGACTTTC.

The chain couples TRBV7-2 to TRBJ2-3, with a weak D call TRBD2 (5 bases). This CDR3 spans 14 amino acids. Trimming stripped 7 bases from V and 2 bases from J, with 13 bases between. Germline CDR1 reads SGHTA; CDR2 reads FQGNSA. The CDR3 sequence: CASTVDGNTDTQYF. For the CDR3, the DNA is TGTGCCAGCACCGTGGACGGGAACACAGATACGCAGTATTTT.

This sequence joins TRBV5-1 and TRBJ1-2, with D unclear. Trimming shortened V by 2 bases and J by 5 bases, and 25 bases separated the two germline ends. The CDR3 extends over 18 amino acids. Germline V CDR1 and CDR2: SGHRS, YFSETQ. Written as DNA, the CDR3 is TGCGCCAGCAGCTTCGCGACACTCGTACGCCCCGGTACATATGGCTACACCTTC. It translates to CASSFATLVRPGTYGYTF.

V is TRBV7-9 and J is TRBJ1-5, with a possible D match to TRBD1 (5 bases). CDR1 is SEHNR and CDR2 is FQNEAQ in the germline V gene (reference sequence). CDR3 length: 15 residues. Trimming cost V 4 bases and J 4 bases, with 14 bases left between them. The CDR3 nucleotides are TGTGCCAGCAGCTCCTCCCTGGGGGGAAATCAGCCCCAGCATTTT. Its translation is CASSSSLGGNQPQHF.

This chain uses TRBV11-1 with TRBJ1-1; no reliable D call. Per the germline V gene, CDR1 is SGHAT and CDR2 is FQDESV (reference sequence). V was cut by 5 bases and J by 5 bases, with 15 bases left in between. This CDR3 region has 14 residues. The CDR3 bases are TGTGCCAGCAGCCCCGGGAGGGAAAGGACTGAAGCTTTCTTT. Residues: CASSPGRERTEAFF.

The chain employs TRBV6-5 and TRBJ2-3; D is tentatively TRBD1 or TRBD2 (5 bases each). V was clipped by 4 bases and J by 6 bases, with 17 bases between them. The CDR3 extends over 15 amino acids. Germline values: CDR1 MNHEY, CDR2 SVGAGI. The CDR3 nucleotides are TGTGCCAGCAGTTTCCGGGACCCTACACCCGATACGCAGTATTTT. This codes for CASSFRDPTPDTQYF.

V is TRBV5-1 and J is TRBJ2-5, with D tentatively TRBD1 (7 bases). CDR3 size: 14 residues. Per the germline V gene, CDR1 is SGHRS and CDR2 is YFSETQ. V lost 4 bases, J lost 2 bases, and 12 bases lay in between. CDR3 sequence (DNA): TGCGCCAGCAGCCGGGGGACAGCACAAGAGACCCAGTACTTC. Encoded protein: CASSRGTAQETQYF.

J is TRBJ1-2 and V is TRBV11-2; D might be TRBD1 (5 bases). This CDR3 comprises 14 residues. Trimming stripped 1 base from V and 7 bases from J, with 13 bases between. Germline V gene data show CDR1 as SGHAT and CDR2 as FQNNGV. CDR3 sequence: CASSLAGRASGYTF. The CDR3 DNA follows: TGTGCCAGCAGCTTAGCTGGCAGGGCATCTGGCTACACCTTC.

Here the CDR3 reads CASSPRAGGLDTIYF. DNA of the CDR3: TGTGCCAGCTCACCACGCGCGGGGGGCCTAGACACCATATATTTT. J is TRBJ1-3 and V is TRBV18; D is perhaps TRBD1 (6 bases). The germline gives CDR1 KGHSH, CDR2 LQKENI. V lost 1 base and J 8 bases, leaving 15 bases between the germline ends. The CDR3 has 15 residues. The variable domain in full, completed from reference TRBV18 and TRBJ1-3, reads NAGVMQNPRHLVRRRGQEARLRCSPMKGHSHVYWYRQLPEEGLKFMVYLQKENIIDESGMPKERFSAEFPKEGPSILRIQQVVRGDSAAYFCASSPRAGGLDTIYFGEGSWLTVV.

This clone was seen a handful of times. The CDR3 bases are TGTGCCAGCAGCCAAGACCCACGGGGGGCCTCTGAAGCTTTCTTT. Its translation is CASSQDPRGASEAFF. The V call is TRBV3-1 (or the pseudogene TRBV3-2), the J call TRBJ1-1, with D possibly matching TRBD1 (6 bases). The CDR3 extends over 15 amino acids. The V gene lost 0 bases and the J gene lost 6 bases, with 14 bases spanning the gap. CDR1 and CDR2 (germline): LGHDT, YNNKEL (reference sequence).

The J gene is TRBJ1-4, the V gene TRBV28; possibly TRBD1 for D (5 bases). V dropped 4 bases and J dropped 4 bases, with 16 bases sitting between them. This CDR3 comprises 16 residues. Germline V CDR1 and CDR2: MDHEN, SYDVKM. Here the CDR3 reads CASSSPAGNINEKLFF. Here the CDR3 DNA reads TGTGCCAGCAGTTCGCCCGCAGGGAATATTAATGAAAAACTGTTTTTT.

V is TRBV7-6 and J is TRBJ2-2; 7 nucleotides match TRBD1. Trimming removed 1 base from V and 0 bases from J; junction bases left unmatched: 2. The CDR3 has 16 residues. The germline V gene encodes CDR1 SGHVS and CDR2 FNYEAQ. The chain's CDR3 is CASSLVQGPNTGELFF. In nucleotides, the CDR3 is TGTGCCAGCAGCTTAGTACAGGGGCCGAACACCGGGGAGCTGTTTTTT.

The chain combines TRBV2 with TRBJ2-2; weak D call: TRBD2 (6 bases). V lost 7 bases and J 8 bases, leaving 14 bases between the germline ends. This CDR3 contains 13 residues. CDR1 and CDR2 from the germline V gene are SNHLY and FYNNEI. The CDR3 nucleotides are TGTGCCAGCATCCGGGGACTTCGTGGGGAGCTGTTTTTT. Its translation: CASIRGLRGELFF. The variable domain in full, completed from reference TRBV2 and TRBJ2-2, reads EPEVTQTPSHQVTQMGQEVILRCVPISNHLYFYWYRQILGQKVEFLVSFYNNEISEKSEIFDDQFSVERPDGSNFTLKIRSTKLEDSAMYFCASIRGLRGELFFGEGSRLTVL.

The rearrangement uses TRBV11-2 and TRBJ1-6, with D unclear. V dropped 0 bases and J dropped 14 bases, with 14 bases sitting between them. This CDR3 has 14 amino acids. CDR1 is SGHAT and CDR2 is FQNNGV in the germline V gene. The CDR3 DNA is TGTGCCAGCAGCTTAGATCTGTCATCTAGGGCCCTCCACTTT. It is translated as CASSLDLSSRALHF.

The table lists this clone with a few counts. The chain recombines TRBV4-1 with TRBJ1-2; D possibly corresponds to TRBD1 (6 bases). This CDR3 region has 13 residues. Germline V gene sequence: CDR1 MGHRA, CDR2 YSYEKL. V lost 3 bases, J lost 3 bases, and 8 bases lay in between. This chain's CDR3 is CASSQNRDYGYTF. CDR3 coding DNA: TGCGCCAGCAGCCAGAACAGGGACTATGGCTACACCTTC.

The rearrangement links TRBV9 to TRBJ1-4, with 10 positions matching TRBD1. Unmatched junction bases numbered 1, after V lost 6 bases and J lost 5 bases. The CDR3 contains 13 residues. Germline CDR1 SGDLS, CDR2 YYNGEE. The CDR3 nucleotides read TGTGCCAGCAAGGGACAGGGGAATGAAAAACTGTTTTTT. As protein: CASKGQGNEKLFF.

This clone came up once. The rearrangement joins TRBV2 to TRBJ1-2; D ambiguous. The germline V gene has CDR1 SNHLY and CDR2 FYNNEI. Trimming removed 6 bases at V and 4 bases at J, with 9 bases between. CDR3 length equals 12 residues. In nucleotides, the CDR3 is TGTGCCAGCAGGCGGGAAAGCTATGGCTACACCTTC. Amino acids: CASRRESYGYTF.

The V and J genes are TRBV6-5 and TRBJ1-5; D gene uncertain. V shed 2 bases and J shed 4 bases, with 6 bases lying between them. There are 13 residues in the CDR3. From germline, CDR1 is MNHEY and CDR2 SVGAGI. For the CDR3, the DNA is TGTGCCAGCAGTTACGGCTTGAATCAGCCCCAGCATTTT. Residues: CASSYGLNQPQHF.

J is TRBJ1-3 and V is TRBV30; possible D gene TRBD1, 6 bases. Trimming stripped 3 bases from V and 4 bases from J, with 7 bases between. The CDR3 sequence is 12 residues long. Per germline, CDR1 GTSNPN and CDR2 SVGIG (reference sequence). The CDR3 region is CAWRTGGNTIYF. Written as DNA, the CDR3 is TGTGCCTGGAGAACAGGGGGAAACACCATATATTTT. Drawing the rest from reference TRBV30 and TRBJ1-3, the complete variable domain is SQTIHQWPATLVQPVGSPLSLECTVEGTSNPNLYWYRQAAGRGLQLLFYSVGIGQISSEVPQNLSASRPQDRQFILSSKKLLLSDSGFYLCAWRTGGNTIYFGEGSWLTVV.

This chain joins TRBV5-5 and TRBJ1-4, with D tentatively TRBD1 (6 bases). The CDR3 has 14 residues. Germline V CDR1 and CDR2: SGHKS, YYEKEE (reference sequence). Trimming took off 3 bases at V and 5 bases at J, with 11 bases between the two ends. CDR3 residues: CASSSFTGNEKLFF. The CDR3 region has the DNA TGTGCCAGCAGCTCGTTCACAGGGAATGAAAAACTGTTTTTT.

The gene calls are TRBV5-1 and TRBJ1-2; 7 positions agree with TRBD1. Germline trimming cut 4 bases from V and 1 base from J; bases unmatched to any gene: 16. This CDR3 has 18 amino acids. Germline CDR1 and CDR2: SGHRS and YFSETQ. Here the CDR3 DNA reads TGCGCCAGCAGCCCGGGACAGTCGATACTTGCCAATAACTATGGCTACACCTTC. Residues: CASSPGQSILANNYGYTF. Complete variable domain (other parts from reference TRBV5-1 and TRBJ1-2): KAGVTQTPRYLIKTRGQQVTLSCSPISGHRSVSWYQQTPGQGLQFLFEYFSETQRNKGNFPGRFSGRQFSNSRSEMNVSTLELGDSALYLCASSPGQSILANNYGYTFGSGTRLTVV.